This T cell receptor beta chain appears in the sequencing data of a study of beta chain features in type 1 diabetes. V lost 5 bases to trimming and J lost 4 bases; unmatched junction nucleotides: 3. Germline-derived CDR1 and CDR2 are MDHEN and SYDVKM. This CDR3 comprises 13 residues. The entirety of the isolated RNA underwent reverse transcription, so expressed TCRB transcripts were sequenced. TCRdb's copy holds only in-frame clones and misses some; the assay was immunoSEQ multiplex PCR. The sample has roughly 140,000 clones; 48% are singletons. The chain joins TRBV28 to TRBJ2-5; 8 bases align to TRBD1. The clonotype originates from a man between 18 and 29 years old in good health. Material for sequencing was Tregs from blood. CDR3 sequence (DNA): TGTGCCAGCAGTGACAGGGGAGGAGAGACCCAGTACTTC. It translates to CASSDRGGETQYF.